Presented here are 32 T cell receptor beta chains from one specimen sequenced in a study of T cells after posttransplantation cyclophosphamide. The table came from immunoSEQ multiplex PCR; TCRdb's copy has only in-frame clones and leaves some out. The sample includes fewer than 40,000 clones, none of them occurring once. Sequencing used PBMCs. The receptors originated from a woman aged 50 to 65 in good health and a related stem cell transplant donor.

This clone was counted ten times or more. V gene TRBV6-1 combines with J gene TRBJ1-1, with D possibly being TRBD1 (6 bases). The CDR3 sequence is 13 residues long. Germline CDR1 MNHNS, CDR2 SASEGT. V dropped 6 bases and J dropped 4 bases, with 12 bases sitting between them. CDR3 in DNA: TGTGCCAGCAGCAAACAGGGATCCACTGAAGCTTTCTTT. It encodes CASSKQGSTEAFF.

This clone was detected a few times. One base away lies a much larger clone, so this may be a sequencing read error. Other DNA sequences in the same sample also yield this CDR3. V gene TRBV11-2 combines with J gene TRBJ1-1, with D unresolved. The CDR3 is made up of 15 amino acids. Germline V gene sequence: CDR1 SGHAT, CDR2 FQNNGV. CDR3 region: CASSLVLGRRTEAFF. The CDR3 DNA sequence: TGTGCCAGCAGCTTAGTTTTGGGGAGACGGACTGAGGCTTTCTTT.

The CDR3 region is CASRWGVFTGELFF. The DNA of the CDR3 is TGTGCCAGCAGGTGGGGAGTTTTTACCGGGGAGCTGTTTTTT. The chain links TRBV27 to TRBJ2-2; D possibly corresponds to TRBD2 (5 bases). Between the trimmed V and J ends, which lost 6 bases and 5 bases, there was a span of 13 bases. The length of the CDR3 is 14 residues. CDR1 MNHEY and CDR2 SMNVEV come from the germline V gene (reference sequence).

The sample holds many counts of this clone. The CDR3 coding sequence is TGTGCCAGCAGCAGTGGGACCGGGACTAGCGGCACCGGGGAGCTGTTTTTT. It is translated as CASSSGTGTSGTGELFF. The chain links TRBV21-1 to TRBJ2-2; the DNA was not compared with TRBD2, the D call given in the table. TRBV21-1 is described as a pseudogene. CDR3 size: 17 residues.

The sample holds many counts of this clone. DNA of the CDR3: TGTGCCAGCTCACCGATCCCCAGGACTAGCGGGTTCACAGATACGCAGTATTTT. It translates to CASSPIPRTSGFTDTQYF. The rearrangement joins TRBV18 to TRBJ2-3, with 11 bases lining up with TRBD2. The germline V gene encodes CDR1 KGHSH and CDR2 LQKENI. Trimming at V came to 3 bases and at J to 2 bases, leaving 10 bases not matched to a gene. CDR3 length equals 18 residues.

The chain recombines TRBV7-9 with TRBJ2-3, with TRBD1 matching 7 bases. After removal of 6 bases from V and 1 base from J, the junction contained 7 bases not matched to a gene. Looked up from germline, CDR1 is SEHNR and CDR2 is FQNEAQ (reference sequence). The length of the CDR3 is 15 residues. The CDR3 here is CASSRGGLRTDTQYF. CDR3 DNA: TGTGCCAGCAGTAGAGGGGGCCTCCGCACAGATACGCAGTATTTT.

Ten or more counts support this clone. The genes are TRBV5-1 and TRBJ1-1; D might be TRBD1 (5 bases). The CDR3 consists of 14 residues. Germline V gives CDR1 SGHRS, CDR2 YFSETQ. V lost 7 bases, J lost 4 bases, and 17 bases lay in between. This CDR3 reads CASAPERGSTEAFF. CDR3 sequence (DNA): TGCGCCAGCGCCCCAGAGCGGGGGAGCACTGAAGCTTTCTTT. Full variable domain (outside the CDR3, taken from reference TRBV5-1 and TRBJ1-1): KAGVTQTPRYLIKTRGQQVTLSCSPISGHRSVSWYQQTPGQGLQFLFEYFSETQRNKGNFPGRFSGRQFSNSRSEMNVSTLELGDSALYLCASAPERGSTEAFFGQGTRLTVV.

This clone was seen many times. The chain has TRBV13 and TRBJ1-2; possible D gene TRBD1, 5 bases. Germline V CDR1 and CDR2: PRHDT, FYEKMQ (reference sequence). The CDR3 sequence is 15 residues long. V shed 1 base and J shed 4 bases, with 13 bases lying between them. The CDR3 is CASSLDGGGLYGYTF. In DNA, the CDR3 is TGTGCCAGCAGCTTAGACGGCGGGGGTCTCTATGGCTACACCTTC.

In this sample, this clone turned up many times. The J gene is TRBJ1-2, the V gene TRBV6-5; TRBD1 aligns across 8 bases. With 0 bases clipped from V and 8 bases from J, the junction kept 8 bases outside the gene matches. CDR1 and CDR2 (germline): MNHEY, SVGAGI. The CDR3 covers 15 residues. CDR3 nucleotide sequence: TGTGCCAGCAGTTACTCGGCAGGGGGCGGAAAGGGCTACACCTTC. Its protein is CASSYSAGGGKGYTF.

This clone occurred many times. The chain combines TRBV2 with TRBJ1-3, with D possibly matching TRBD1 (5 bases). CDR3 length: 17 amino acids. Deletions cut 5 bases from V and 0 bases from J, with 17 bases between. In germline, CDR1 is SNHLY, CDR2 FYNNEI. As DNA, the CDR3 is TGTGCCAGCAGTCTTAAACAGGCGTCCCACTCTGGAAACACCATATATTTT. Translation: CASSLKQASHSGNTIYF.

In this sample, this clone turned up many times. This chain joins TRBV6-1 and TRBJ1-4; TRBD1 matches at 9 bases. The germline V gene encodes CDR1 MNHNS and CDR2 SASEGT. Trimming took 6 bases from V and 5 from J; bases not matched to a gene: 4. The CDR3 loop spans 14 amino acids. The CDR3 nucleotides read TGTGCCAGCAGGGTGGGACAGGGAAATGAAAAACTGTTTTTT. It translates to CASRVGQGNEKLFF.

This clone has ten or more counts. The rearrangement links TRBV4-3 to TRBJ2-5; 7 positions agree with TRBD2. J gave up 4 bases and V 0 bases, and 11 bases lay outside the gene matches. The CDR3 spans 17 residues. CDR1 is LGHNA, CDR2 YSLEER, per germline. CDR3 sequence: CASSQEVDPSGGETQYF. Written as DNA, the CDR3 is TGCGCCAGCAGCCAAGAGGTTGACCCTTCGGGAGGAGAGACCCAGTACTTC.

This clone showed up many times. The chain joins TRBV7-9 to TRBJ1-1, with a weak D call TRBD1 (5 bases). Germline loops: CDR1 SEHNR, CDR2 FQNEAQ (reference sequence). Trimming removed 1 base from V and 11 bases from J, with 8 bases in between. The CDR3 has 11 amino acids. The CDR3 DNA reads TGTGCCAGCAGCTTAGGGGGCGAGGCTTTCTTT. It is translated as CASSLGGEAFF.

There are many counts of this clone. The chain couples TRBV19 to TRBJ2-2, with unresolved D. Germline CDR1 LNHDA, CDR2 SQIVND (reference sequence). CDR3 length: 16 residues. V was clipped by 2 bases and J by 0 bases, with 10 bases between them. DNA for the CDR3: TGTGCCAGTAGTATAAGCACAGCCGCGAACACCGGGGAGCTGTTTTTT. This gives the protein CASSISTAANTGELFF. The whole variable domain, filled in from reference TRBV19 and TRBJ2-2, reads DGGITQSPKYLFRKEGQNVTLSCEQNLNHDAMYWYRQDPGQGLRLIYYSQIVNDFQKGDIAEGYSVSREKKESFPLTVTSAQKNPTAFYLCASSISTAANTGELFFGEGSRLTVL.

This clone was counted at least ten times. The J gene is TRBJ1-4, the V gene TRBV6-1; perhaps TRBD1 as D (5 bases). The CDR3 runs 15 residues. V was cut by 7 bases and J by 5 bases, with 17 bases left in between. Per germline, CDR1 MNHNS and CDR2 SASEGT. CDR3 DNA: TGTGCCAGCAACCTGGGGGGGTCAGGGAATGAAAAACTGTTTTTT. As protein: CASNLGGSGNEKLFF.

This clone was seen at least ten times. The DNA for the CDR3 is TGTGCCAGCATTTCCAACAACAGGGGGCGCATGGCTGAAGCTTTCTTT. Its translation: CASISNNRGRMAEAFF. This sequence joins TRBV28 and TRBJ1-1, with TRBD1 matching 9 bases. The junction had 15 bases not matched to a gene; V was cut back by 7 bases and J by 6 bases. The CDR3 extends over 16 amino acids. Germline V gene sequence: CDR1 MDHEN, CDR2 SYDVKM.

This clone was seen many times. J is TRBJ1-2 and V is TRBV6-5, with TRBD1 matching 8 bases. After removal of 3 bases from V and 7 bases from J, the junction contained 7 bases not matched to a gene. Germline V CDR1 and CDR2: MNHEY, SVGAGI. The CDR3 is 14 amino acids. Written as DNA, the CDR3 is TGTGCCAGCAGTTATCGACAGGGGAATGGTGGCTACACCTTC. Residues: CASSYRQGNGGYTF.

This clone came up many times. The gene calls are TRBV14 and TRBJ2-7; weak D call: TRBD2 (5 bases). Germline V gene data show CDR1 as SGHDN and CDR2 as FVKESK. V shed 2 bases and J shed 7 bases, with 12 bases lying between them. The CDR3 extends over 13 amino acids. The CDR3 DNA sequence: TGTGCCAGCAGCCAACTGCTAGCCTGGGAGCAGTACTTC. This encodes CASSQLLAWEQYF. Filled out from reference TRBV14 and TRBJ2-7, the complete variable domain reads EAGVTQFPSHSVIEKGQTVTLRCDPISGHDNLYWYRRVMGKEIKFLLHFVKESKQDESGMPNNRFLAERTGGTYSTLKVQPAELEDSGVYFCASSQLLAWEQYFGPGTRLTVT.

On this clone itself: Additional DNA sequences in this sample encode the identical CDR3. The genes are TRBV6-5 and TRBJ2-1; TRBD2 aligns across 8 bases. Germline loops: CDR1 MNHEY, CDR2 SVGAGI. The V and J ends lost 4 bases and 6 bases, in that order; junction bases with no gene match: 11. The CDR3 consists of 16 residues. The DNA of the CDR3 is TGTGCCAGCAGTTCCCTTGGGCGGGGGGTACTCAATGAGCAGTTCTTC. Translated, it gives CASSSLGRGVLNEQFF.

At least ten counts were recorded for this clone. V gene TRBV30 combines with J gene TRBJ1-6; TRBD1 is a possible D gene (6 bases). CDR1 and CDR2 from the germline V gene are GTSNPN and SVGIG (reference sequence). V shed 8 bases and J shed 6 bases, with 26 bases lying between them. This CDR3 has 17 amino acids. CDR3 DNA: TGTGCCACTAACGCCCCAGACGGTGGACAGTTTAATTCACCCCTCCACTTT. Its protein is CATNAPDGGQFNSPLHF.

This clone was counted many times. V and J are TRBV28 and TRBJ2-2, with 8 nucleotides matching TRBD2. Trimming at V came to 10 bases and at J to 3 bases, leaving 7 bases not matched to a gene. There are 14 residues in the CDR3. Germline assignment: CDR1 MDHEN and CDR2 SYDVKM. The CDR3 sequence is CAISRGGHTGELFF. CDR3 in DNA: TGTGCCATCTCCCGGGGGGGTCACACCGGGGAGCTGTTTTTT.

This clone was found many times. The J gene is TRBJ1-1, the V gene TRBV5-5; 7 positions match TRBD1. Looked up from germline, CDR1 is SGHKS and CDR2 is YYEKEE (reference sequence). This CDR3 has 15 residues. V was pared by 0 bases and J by 5 bases, with 7 bases of the junction left unmatched. The CDR3 DNA is TGTGCCAGCAGCTTGGTAGCTACAGGGGAAACTGAAGCTTTCTTT. This sequence encodes CASSLVATGETEAFF.

This clone was found many times. This chain connects TRBV6-1 to TRBJ2-7, with 10 nucleotides matching TRBD1. The germline gives CDR1 MNHNS, CDR2 SASEGT. Losses at the gene ends were 6 bases for V and 4 bases for J; bases not matched to a gene: 6. This CDR3 spans 14 amino acids. The CDR3 nucleotides are TGTGCCAGCAGCCGCGGACAGGGGGTTTACGAGCAGTACTTC. Protein product: CASSRGQGVYEQYF.

This clone was picked up many times. A read error may account for a junction end that differs from germline. The V gene is TRBV28, the J gene TRBJ2-5, with 13 bases that match TRBD2. Germline CDR1 and CDR2: MDHEN and SYDVKM. This CDR3 has 14 amino acids. The CDR3 sequence is CASTLWTSGGTQYF. The CDR3 nucleotides read TGTGCCAGCACTTTATGGACTAGCGGGGGGACCCAGTACTTC.

This clone occurred many times. The chain combines TRBV28 with TRBJ1-5, with a weak D call TRBD1 (5 bases). This CDR3 spans 15 amino acids. Germline assignment: CDR1 MDHEN and CDR2 SYDVKM. Between the trimmed V and J ends, which lost 7 bases and 2 bases, there was a span of 15 bases. The CDR3 region has the DNA TGTGCCAGCATTGGGGGGGTGATGGGCAATCAGCCCCAGCATTTT. This gives the protein CASIGGVMGNQPQHF.

This clone was seen at least ten times. CDR3 sequence (DNA): TGTGCCAGCAGCCGCGGACAAGGTGAGCAGTTCTTC. Amino acid sequence: CASSRGQGEQFF. The rearrangement uses TRBV27 and TRBJ2-1, with D maybe TRBD1 (5 bases). This CDR3 is 12 amino acids long. Germline CDR1 is MNHEY and CDR2 is SMNVEV (reference sequence). Deletions cut 6 bases from V and 9 bases from J, with 12 bases between.

The table lists this clone with many counts. The CDR3 DNA follows: TGTGCCAGCTCACCAACAGTTAGCTCCTACAATGAGCAGTTCTTC. The encoded protein is CASSPTVSSYNEQFF. J is TRBJ2-1 and V is TRBV18, with D uncertain. The germline V gene encodes CDR1 KGHSH and CDR2 LQKENI. This CDR3 has 15 residues. Trimming took off 2 bases at V and 0 bases at J, with 8 bases between the two ends.

This clone was seen at least ten times. This chain uses TRBV6-1 with TRBJ1-5, with 7 nucleotides matching TRBD1. Germline loops: CDR1 MNHNS, CDR2 SASEGT. Losses at the gene ends were 3 bases for V and 7 bases for J; bases not matched to a gene: 9. This CDR3 contains 15 residues. In DNA form, the CDR3 reads TGTGCCAGCAGTGATTCTCTGACAGGGTTGCAGCCCCAGCATTTT. Translated: CASSDSLTGLQPQHF.

This clone was counted many times. The genes are TRBV6-5 and TRBJ2-1; D may be TRBD1 (6 bases). The V gene lost 6 bases and the J gene lost 0 bases, with 12 bases spanning the gap. Germline CDR1 and CDR2: MNHEY and SVGAGI. CDR3 length: 15 residues. DNA for the CDR3: TGTGCCAGCAGCCGACAGGCATACTCCTACAATGAGCAGTTCTTC. Protein sequence: CASSRQAYSYNEQFF.

This clone was seen many times. V usage is TRBV19 and J usage is TRBJ2-1; 11 nucleotides line up with TRBD2. CDR3 length: 15 residues. Per germline, CDR1 LNHDA and CDR2 SQIVND (reference sequence). V trimming: 4 bases; J trimming: 10 bases; junction bases outside the gene matches: 9. The CDR3 region is CASSTPLAGGREQFF. The CDR3 DNA sequence: TGTGCCAGTAGTACGCCGCTAGCGGGGGGAAGGGAGCAGTTCTTC. Based on the CDR3 plus reference TRBV19 and TRBJ2-1, the full variable domain is DGGITQSPKYLFRKEGQNVTLSCEQNLNHDAMYWYRQDPGQGLRLIYYSQIVNDFQKGDIAEGYSVSREKKESFPLTVTSAQKNPTAFYLCASSTPLAGGREQFFGPGTRLTVL.

This clone was counted many times. The chain combines TRBV7-2 with TRBJ2-3; TRBD2 matches 10 bases. The germline CDR1 and CDR2 sequences are SGHTA and FQGNSA. The CDR3 spans 17 residues. Trimming took 4 bases from V and 5 from J; bases not matched to a gene: 12. CDR3 loop: CASSSGGASGGKDTQYF. Written as DNA, the CDR3 is TGTGCCAGCAGCTCTGGAGGAGCTAGCGGGGGAAAAGATACGCAGTATTTT.

This clone has ten or more counts. This sequence joins TRBV5-6 and TRBJ1-1; tentatively, D is TRBD1 (6 bases). Germline CDR1 reads SGHDT; CDR2 reads YYEEEE. V was pared by 6 bases and J by 0 bases, with 12 bases between. The CDR3 runs to 14 residues. The CDR3 region is CASTSGQLNTEAFF. The CDR3 DNA sequence: TGTGCCAGCACATCCGGACAGTTGAACACTGAAGCTTTCTTT.